The 25 T cell receptor beta chains given below trace back to one sample, sequenced in a study of blood T cell repertoires in COVID-19. The assay was immunoSEQ multiplex PCR, and TCRdb's table has in-frame clones only and misses some. The top ten hold 5.5% to 6% of the sample, which has 200,000 to 250,000 clones, about 83% seen once. The sequenced material came from peripheral blood. All receptors derive from a woman of 80 years or more with COVID-19, enrolled during active disease.

This chain uses TRBV11-1 with TRBJ2-3; 10 nucleotides agree with TRBD2. After removal of 4 bases from V and 4 bases from J, the junction contained 2 bases not matched to a gene. This CDR3 spans 14 amino acids. The germline CDR1 and CDR2 sequences are SGHAT and FQDESV (reference sequence). The CDR3 sequence is CASSSGTSADTQYF. The CDR3 nucleotides read TGTGCCAGCAGCTCCGGGACTAGCGCAGATACGCAGTATTTT. The whole variable domain, filled in from reference TRBV11-1 and TRBJ2-3, reads EAEVAQSPRYKITEKSQAVAFWCDPISGHATLYWYRQILGQGPELLVQFQDESVVDDSQLPKDRFSAERLKGVDSTLKIQPAELGDSAMYLCASSSGTSADTQYFGPGTRLTVL.

The V call is TRBV18, the J call TRBJ1-6; weak D call: TRBD1 (5 bases). V was shortened by 0 bases and J by 5 bases, with 11 bases between the two germline ends. The V gene's germline CDR1 is KGHSH and CDR2 LQKENI. This CDR3 has 16 residues. The CDR3 DNA is TGTGCCAGCTCACCACCGAACAGGCTTGATAATTCACCCCTCCACTTT. Translated: CASSPPNRLDNSPLHF.

The rearrangement joins TRBV7-9 to TRBJ1-6, with D perhaps matching TRBD1 (5 bases). The V and J ends lost 5 bases and 7 bases respectively, with 15 bases between them. Germline assignment: CDR1 SEHNR and CDR2 FQNEAQ (reference sequence). The CDR3 extends over 15 amino acids. DNA of the CDR3: TGTGCCAGCAGCAGTTGGGGGGAGAGGAATTCACCCCTCCACTTT. Its protein is CASSSWGERNSPLHF.

The J gene is TRBJ1-2, the V gene TRBV27; 8 bases agree with TRBD1. Trimming cost V 5 bases and J 8 bases; bases outside gene matches: 4. The CDR3 is 12 residues long. CDR1 and CDR2 (germline): MNHEY, SMNVEV (reference sequence). The DNA of the CDR3 is TGTGCCAGCAGTCAGGGGGCTGGGGGCTACACCTTC. This encodes CASSQGAGGYTF.

The chain employs TRBV5-1 and TRBJ1-4, with 7 bases identical to TRBD1. From germline, CDR1 is SGHRS and CDR2 YFSETQ. V shed 7 bases and J 3 bases; nucleotides not matched to a gene: 3. The CDR3 sequence is 13 residues long. The CDR3 DNA follows: TGCGCCAGCCAGACAGGGCCTAATGAAAAACTGTTTTTT. This codes for CASQTGPNEKLFF.

The chain uses TRBV21-1 and TRBJ1-1; the table's D call of TRBD1 was not tested on the DNA. TRBV21-1 is a pseudogene locus. The CDR3 is 14 amino acids. This CDR3 is CASNYREVGTEAFF. The CDR3 DNA sequence: TGTGCCAGCAATTACAGGGAAGTTGGCACTGAAGCTTTCTTT.

The genes are TRBV4-1 and TRBJ2-3; the match to TRBD2 covers 13 bases. The V gene's germline CDR1 is MGHRA and CDR2 YSYEKL. Trimming at V came to 1 base and at J to 4 bases, leaving 8 bases not matched to a gene. The length of the CDR3 is 18 residues. The CDR3 DNA reads TGCGCCAGCAGCCAAGGACAAACTAGCGGGGGGGCGGCAGATACGCAGTATTTT. This codes for CASSQGQTSGGAADTQYF.

Concerning this clone itself: Other DNA sequences within the sample encode an identical CDR3. The V and J genes are TRBV3-1 (or the pseudogene TRBV3-2) and TRBJ1-5, with 9 positions matching TRBD1. CDR1 LGHDT and CDR2 YNNKEL come from the germline V gene (reference sequence). Trimming took 1 base from V and 6 from J; bases not matched to a gene: 1. The CDR3 extends over 14 amino acids. Here the CDR3 DNA reads TGTGCCAGCAGCCAAGGGACAGGGGTTCAGCCCCAGCATTTT. Protein product: CASSQGTGVQPQHF.

The chain combines TRBV5-1 with TRBJ2-3, with 11 nucleotides matching TRBD2. Germline CDR1 SGHRS, CDR2 YFSETQ. The CDR3 has 17 amino acids. V lost 4 bases and J lost 4; bases outside the gene matches: 11. CDR3 DNA sequence: TGCGCCAGCAGCCCTCGATTACTAGCGGGGGCCCCAGATACGCAGTATTTT. Its translation is CASSPRLLAGAPDTQYF.

In this sample, this clone turned up once. The chain joins TRBV18 to TRBJ2-1; a possible D gene is TRBD2 (5 bases). This CDR3 is 15 amino acids long. Trimming left V 6 bases short and J 0 bases short, with 12 bases between. Germline CDR1 is KGHSH and CDR2 is LQKENI. The DNA of the CDR3 is TGTGCCAGCTCCGAGGGCCACAGCTCCTACAATGAGCAGTTCTTC. Residues: CASSEGHSSYNEQFF.

This clone was counted between two and nine times. This rearrangement joins TRBV2 to TRBJ1-6, with 7 bases matching TRBD1. CDR3 length: 12 amino acids. CDR1 and CDR2 from the germline V gene are SNHLY and FYNNEI. The junction had 6 bases not matched to a gene; V was cut back by 7 bases and J by 12 bases. CDR3 sequence: CASKKQGIPLHF. The CDR3, as DNA: TGTGCCAGCAAGAAACAGGGGATACCCCTCCACTTT.

The V and J genes are TRBV4-2 and TRBJ1-5; a possible D gene is TRBD1 (5 bases). Per germline, CDR1 LGHNA and CDR2 YNFKEQ. The CDR3 runs 15 residues. Trimming took off 0 bases at V and 6 bases at J, with 12 bases between the two ends. The CDR3 sequence is CASSQERGTGQPQHF. As DNA, the CDR3 is TGTGCCAGCAGCCAAGAAAGGGGAACGGGTCAGCCCCAGCATTTT.

The chain employs TRBV18 and TRBJ1-5; 7 nucleotides line up with TRBD1. Germline CDR1 and CDR2: KGHSH and LQKENI. CDR3 length: 16 residues. With 5 bases clipped from V and 4 bases from J, the junction kept 11 bases outside the gene matches. CDR3 coding DNA: TGTGCCAGCTCATCCTCTCTCGGCAGGGGGAATCAGCCCCAGCATTTT. It codes for CASSSSLGRGNQPQHF.

The chain links TRBV18 to TRBJ2-5, with 7 nucleotides matching TRBD2. Trimming at V came to 0 bases and at J to 3 bases, leaving 1 base not matched to a gene. Germline CDR1 is KGHSH and CDR2 is LQKENI. The CDR3 has 14 amino acids. The CDR3 protein is CASSPPLAEETQYF. The CDR3 nucleotides are TGTGCCAGCTCACCACCCCTAGCGGAAGAGACCCAGTACTTC. Full variable domain (missing parts from reference TRBV18 and TRBJ2-5): NAGVMQNPRHLVRRRGQEARLRCSPMKGHSHVYWYRQLPEEGLKFMVYLQKENIIDESGMPKERFSAEFPKEGPSILRIQQVVRGDSAAYFCASSPPLAEETQYFGPGTRLLVL.

With respect to this clone: The sample holds other DNA sequences that translate to the same CDR3. The V gene is TRBV5-1, the J gene TRBJ2-2, with 8 bases lining up with TRBD1. Germline assignment: CDR1 SGHRS and CDR2 YFSETQ. This CDR3 comprises 14 residues. The V and J ends lost 0 bases and 5 bases, in that order; junction bases with no gene match: 0. CDR3 DNA: TGCGCCAGCAGCTTGGACAGGGGGACCGGGGAGCTGTTTTTT. Protein sequence: CASSLDRGTGELFF.

The chain is built from TRBV19 and TRBJ2-1, with 14 nucleotides matching TRBD2. The J segment lost 0 bases and the V segment lost 6 bases, leaving 7 bases of the junction unmatched. The CDR3 has 18 residues. CDR1 and CDR2 from the germline V gene are LNHDA and SQIVND (reference sequence). CDR3 in DNA: TGTGCCAGTAGGACGGGACTAGCGGGGGCCAACTCCTACAATGAGCAGTTCTTC. Amino acids: CASRTGLAGANSYNEQFF.

This chain links TRBV25-1 with TRBJ1-4; 7 nucleotides agree with TRBD1. V dropped 2 bases and J dropped 6; count of bases not matched to a gene: 3. CDR1 and CDR2 (germline): MGHDK, SYGVNS. This CDR3 has 14 residues. CDR3 sequence (DNA): TGTGCCAGCAGTGAAAGGAGGGGGCATGAAAAACTGTTTTTT. Translated, it gives CASSERRGHEKLFF.

This sequence joins TRBV2 and TRBJ1-6; D not certain. The CDR3 contains 13 residues. Trimming took off 2 bases at V and 7 bases at J, with 6 bases between the two ends. Germline CDR1 and CDR2: SNHLY and FYNNEI. In DNA form, the CDR3 reads TGTGCCAGCAGTGAAAACTTGAATTCACCCCTCCACTTT. As protein: CASSENLNSPLHF. Full variable domain (missing parts from reference TRBV2 and TRBJ1-6): EPEVTQTPSHQVTQMGQEVILRCVPISNHLYFYWYRQILGQKVEFLVSFYNNEISEKSEIFDDQFSVERPDGSNFTLKIRSTKLEDSAMYFCASSENLNSPLHFGNGTRLTVT.

The V and J genes are TRBV6-5 and TRBJ2-7; possibly TRBD1 for D (6 bases). This CDR3 has 12 residues. V lost 7 bases and J lost 5, with 12 bases in between. Per germline, CDR1 MNHEY and CDR2 SVGAGI. The CDR3 here is CASKQQGNEQYF. The DNA for the CDR3 is TGTGCCAGCAAGCAACAGGGTAACGAGCAGTACTTC.

J is TRBJ2-5 and V is TRBV10-3; the match to TRBD2 covers 10 bases. Germline V gene sequence: CDR1 ENHRY, CDR2 SYGVKD. This CDR3 is built from 14 residues. The V gene end was trimmed by 4 bases and the J gene end by 4 bases; junction bases not matched to a gene: 3. CDR3 sequence reads: CAISVSGGRETQYF. DNA of the CDR3: TGTGCCATCAGTGTTAGCGGGGGGAGAGAGACCCAGTACTTC.

The chain links TRBV28 to TRBJ2-1, with 7 bases aligning to TRBD2. Trimming took 8 bases from V and 6 from J; bases not matched to a gene: 7. This CDR3 has 13 amino acids. Germline V gene data show CDR1 as MDHEN and CDR2 as SYDVKM. The CDR3 spells CASRPGGGNEQFF. CDR3 nucleotide sequence: TGTGCCAGCCGCCCGGGCGGGGGCAATGAGCAGTTCTTC.

The gene calls are TRBV5-1 and TRBJ2-3, with a weak D call TRBD2 (6 bases). Trimming shortened V by 3 bases and J by 4 bases, and 15 bases separated the two germline ends. Looked up from germline, CDR1 is SGHRS and CDR2 is YFSETQ. CDR3 length: 15 amino acids. Here the CDR3 DNA reads TGCGCCAGCAGCTCCGGGACTTTCCCCCCAGATACGCAGTATTTT. Its translation: CASSSGTFPPDTQYF.

The V and J genes are TRBV5-1 and TRBJ1-3; TRBD1 agrees at 9 bases. V was clipped by 4 bases and J by 2 bases; unmatched bases: 10. The CDR3 has 17 amino acids. The V gene's germline CDR1 is SGHRS and CDR2 YFSETQ. CDR3 DNA sequence: TGCGCCAGCAGCCCCTCACCGGGACAGGGTGCTGGAAACACCATATATTTT. Its translation: CASSPSPGQGAGNTIYF.

The chain uses TRBV7-2 and TRBJ1-3; 8 bases are a match to TRBD1. Trimming took 4 bases from V and 0 from J; bases not matched to a gene: 5. CDR1 is SGHTA, CDR2 FQGNSA, per germline. CDR3 size: 16 residues. The CDR3 DNA reads as TGTGCCAGCAGCTCCGACAGGGGCACCTCTGGAAACACCATATATTTT. Translation: CASSSDRGTSGNTIYF.

The V and J genes are TRBV6-1 and TRBJ1-2, with a weak D call TRBD1 (5 bases). The CDR3 is made up of 14 amino acids. The V end lost 1 base, the J end lost 3 bases, and 9 bases lay between the germline ends. Germline CDR1 MNHNS, CDR2 SASEGT. The CDR3: CASSEVWGDYGYTF. CDR3 sequence (DNA): TGTGCCAGCAGTGAAGTGTGGGGGGACTATGGCTACACCTTC.